The present T cell receptor beta chain was sequenced within a study of control samples from healthy donors and cancer patients. Here immunoSEQ multiplex PCR was the method, and the copy in TCRdb shows in-frame clones only, minus some. Found here are 400,000 to 500,000 clones, over 75% of them singletons; the top ten hold roughly 6.4%. Trimming left V 7 bases short and J 5 bases short, with 14 bases between. This CDR3 spans 13 amino acids. From germline, CDR1 is SGHVS and CDR2 FQNEAQ. The sample comprised PBMCs. This sequence originates from a man between 35 and 55 years old with head and neck cancer. This rearrangement joins TRBV7-8 to TRBJ1-2; D not certain. The CDR3 DNA reads TGTGCCAGCACCTCTCCCGGAATATATGGCTACACCTTC. This translates into CASTSPGIYGYTF.